This T cell receptor (beta chain) was documented in a study of shared clonotypes between healthy human individuals. The CDR3 runs 14 residues. V lost 5 bases, J lost 1 base, and 11 bases lay in between. The germline V gene encodes CDR1 SNHLY and CDR2 FYNNEI. Data came from immunoSEQ multiplex PCR; TCRdb stores just in-frame clones and leaves some out. The sample has roughly 530,000 clones, almost 97% seen once. The CD4+ fraction was divided into a CD45RA+ naive subset and a CD45RA-negative memory subset. The sample taken for sequencing was naive CD4+ T cells sorted from blood. Subset of the sample: CD45RA+ positively selected. The origin of this receptor is a woman aged 25 to 39 in good health. V gene TRBV2 combines with J gene TRBJ1-1; D might be TRBD1 (5 bases). The CDR3 loop reads CASSWDDQNTEAFF. In DNA, the CDR3 is TGTGCCAGCAGTTGGGACGACCAGAACACTGAAGCTTTCTTT.